The rows below give T cell receptor beta chains drawn from one sample of a study of radiotherapy plus CTLA-4 blockade in lung cancer. Method: immunoSEQ multiplex PCR; TCRdb's copy keeps in-frame clones and lacks some. The table includes more than 95,000 clones, 65% to 85% detected once. Specimen: peripheral blood, collected from a patient treated with radiotherapy plus ipilimumab. Receptors were obtained from a human donor with non-small cell lung cancer who had a partial response to radiotherapy plus ipilimumab. Some clones in this sample may be carry-over from other donors' samples. The CDR3 runs from the conserved cysteine through the conserved F or W. A D gene is named only where the DNA matches it firmly. Clone size is not always given. Where it is, it says once, few, many or a class for expanded clones.

j_gene,v_gene,d_gene,abundance,CDR3aa,CDR3nt
TRBJ2-5,TRBV7-9,.,few,CASSRRLDGHGEETQYF,TGTGCCAGCAGCAGACGCCTTGACGGACACGGCGAAGAGACCCAGTACTTC
TRBJ1-1,TRBV2,.,few,CASRVRGGMNTEAFF,TGTGCCAGCAGAGTGAGGGGGGGCATGAACACTGAAGCTTTCTTT
TRBJ2-1,TRBV7-3,TRBD2,.,CASSPWGTSVYNEQFF,TGTGCCAGCAGCCCATGGGGGACTAGCGTATACAATGAGCAGTTCTTC
TRBJ2-7,TRBV19,TRBD2,.,CASRTSGRLSYEQYF,TGTGCCAGTAGGACTAGCGGGAGGCTCTCCTACGAGCAGTACTTC
TRBJ1-6,TRBV5-3,.,.,CARSFRDSPLHF,TGTGCCAGAAGCTTCCGGGATTCACCCCTCCACTTT
TRBJ2-1,TRBV6-1,TRBD2,.,CASSEALGLAGFEQFF,TGTGCCAGCAGTGAAGCGTTAGGACTAGCGGGTTTTGAGCAGTTCTTC
TRBJ1-1,TRBV6-1,.,.,CASGDTFEAFF,TGTGCCAGCGGCGACACCTTTGAAGCTTTCTTT
TRBJ2-7,TRBV28,TRBD1,.,CASSGQGASYEQYF,TGTGCCAGCAGCGGACAGGGAGCGTCCTACGAGCAGTACTTC
TRBJ1-1,TRBV2,.,.,CASSVRWGDTEAFF,TGTGCCAGCAGTGTACGTTGGGGGGACACTGAAGCTTTCTTT
TRBJ2-3,TRBV9,TRBD2,.,CASSVVSSGATDTQYF,TGTGCCAGCAGCGTAGTGTCTAGCGGGGCTACAGATACGCAGTATTTT
TRBJ2-1,TRBV27,TRBD2,.,CASSPRTSGRWQFF,TGTGCCAGCAGTCCGCGGACTAGCGGGAGGTGGCAGTTCTTC
TRBJ2-5,TRBV7-9,TRBD2,few,CASSFFAGGETQYF,TGTGCCAGCAGCTTCTTTGCGGGAGGGGAGACCCAGTACTTC
TRBJ2-1,TRBV19,.,once,CASSNPGDYNEQFF,TGTGCCAGTAGTAACCCGGGAGACTACAATGAGCAGTTCTTC
TRBJ2-5,TRBV6-5,TRBD1,few,CASRTGGLETQYF,TGTGCCAGCAGGACAGGGGGATTAGAGACCCAGTACTTC
TRBJ1-2,TRBV27,.,.,CASSLKRQGYGYTF,TGTGCCAGCAGTTTAAAGCGCCAGGGATATGGCTACACCTTC
TRBJ2-1,TRBV5-1,TRBD2,.,CASSPASGGANEQFF,TGCGCCAGCAGCCCCGCTAGCGGGGGGGCAAATGAGCAGTTCTTC